This TCR beta chain is drawn from a study of blood T cell repertoires in COVID-19. Original data processing: Reference gene primer amplification yielded estimated nucleated cell counts. Using immunoSEQ multiplex PCR, the repertoire was profiled, and TCRdb retains in-frame clones only, with some absent. V and J calls and clone size follow that table, whereas D and trimming were derived from the DNA. The repertoire holds 400,000 or so clones, roughly 87% seen once, with approximately 2% in the top ten. This clone was detected only once. The study recruited people aged about 18 to 95 years across 20 to 30 US areas. Trimming cost V 0 bases and J 1 base, with 9 bases left between them. Germline loops: CDR1 MNHEY, CDR2 SVGAGI. The CDR3 sequence is 15 residues long.

The sample was PBMCs or T cells enriched from blood (not recorded which). The TCR sequence derives from a woman in her forties with acute COVID-19. V and J are TRBV6-5 and TRBJ2-5; D gene unclear. The CDR3 loop reads CASSYSRGPQETQYF. CDR3 nucleotide sequence: TGTGCCAGCAGTTACTCTCGTGGGCCCCAAGAGACCCAGTACTTC.